The next 9 T cell receptor beta chains were all read from a single sample in a study of shared clonotypes between healthy human individuals. Repertoires were generated with immunoSEQ multiplex PCR, while TCRdb's copy carries only in-frame clones and drops some. The sample includes hundreds of thousands of clones, around 81% of them seen just once. The source material was PBMCs. The receptors were sampled from a woman aged 40 to 55 in good health. Some clones in this sample may be carry-over from other donors' samples.

CDR3 nucleotide sequence: TGTGCCAGCAGCGTAGGGACAGACCCCCTCTACGAGCAGTACTTC. Translated, it gives CASSVGTDPLYEQYF. The chain recombines TRBV9 with TRBJ2-7, with D possibly being TRBD1 (6 bases). This CDR3 region has 15 residues. Deletions cut 0 bases from V and 3 bases from J, with 13 bases between. Germline V gene lookup returns CDR1 SGDLS and CDR2 YYNGEE. Combining the CDR3 with reference TRBV9 and TRBJ2-7 gives the whole variable domain DSGVTQTPKHLITATGQRVTLRCSPRSGDLSVYWYQQSLDQGLQFLIQYYNGEERAKGNILERFSAQQFPDLHSELNLSSLELGDSALYFCASSVGTDPLYEQYFGPGTRLTVT.

The CDR3 loop is CASSTRTSAYNEQFF. The CDR3 nucleotides are TGCGCCAGCAGCACTCGAACTAGCGCGTACAATGAGCAGTTCTTC. This rearrangement joins TRBV5-1 to TRBJ2-1; 7 nucleotides match TRBD2. The CDR3 runs to 15 residues. V gave up 4 bases and J gave up 4 bases; unmatched junction bases: 8. Germline CDR1 SGHRS, CDR2 YFSETQ.

The J gene is TRBJ2-2, the V gene TRBV7-8; D is uncertain. CDR3 size: 14 residues. Trimming removed 4 bases from V and 7 bases from J, with 13 bases in between. Per the germline V gene, CDR1 is SGHVS and CDR2 is FQNEAQ. The CDR3 spells CASSSVRSSGELFF. CDR3 sequence (DNA): TGTGCCAGCAGCTCCGTTAGGTCGAGCGGGGAGCTGTTTTTT. Complete variable domain (other parts from reference TRBV7-8 and TRBJ2-2): GAGVSQSPRYKVAKRGQDVALRCDPISGHVSLFWYQQALGQGPEFLTYFQNEAQLDKSGLPSDRFFAERPEGSVSTLKIQRTQQEDSAVYLCASSSVRSSGELFFGEGSRLTVL.

V usage is TRBV6-5 and J usage is TRBJ2-2; 9 bases fit TRBD1. This CDR3 has 15 residues. Per the germline V gene, CDR1 is MNHEY and CDR2 is SVGAGI. V was pared by 1 base and J by 7 bases, with 4 bases of the junction left unmatched. This CDR3 reads CASSYLGQGYGELFF. The CDR3 DNA sequence: TGTGCCAGCAGTTACTTAGGACAGGGGTACGGGGAGCTGTTTTTT.

The V call is TRBV5-1, the J call TRBJ2-5, with D uncertain. Germline values: CDR1 SGHRS, CDR2 YFSETQ. V was clipped by 0 bases and J by 5 bases, with 14 bases between them. The CDR3 extends over 15 amino acids. CDR3 sequence reads: CASSLGGFGIETQYF. The CDR3 DNA reads TGCGCCAGCAGCTTGGGGGGTTTTGGTATTGAGACCCAGTACTTC.

Worth noting for this clone: At one end the junction does not follow the germline gene, possibly because of a read error. The J gene is TRBJ2-1, the V gene TRBV6-4; 7 nucleotides align to TRBD2. Germline loops: CDR1 MRHNA, CDR2 SNTAGT. CDR3 length: 16 residues. The CDR3 DNA follows: TGTGCCAGCAGTTACTCAAGGGCGGGGGACCGCAATGAGCAGTTCTTC. This sequence encodes CASSYSRAGDRNEQFF.

The chain uses TRBV29-1 and TRBJ2-5, with D perhaps matching TRBD1 (6 bases). Near its end, the DNA agrees better with TRBJ2-7, so the J call may be wrong. CDR3 length: 14 amino acids. Germline V gene sequence: CDR1 SQVTM, CDR2 ANQGSEA. CDR3 loop: CSVGTGQMNYEQYF. CDR3 in DNA: TGCAGCGTGGGGACGGGACAAATGAACTACGAGCAGTACTTC.

This clone was observed at least ten times. This specimen includes other DNA sequences encoding the same CDR3. The chain combines TRBV18 with TRBJ2-5, with D perhaps TRBD1 (5 bases). The CDR3 is 13 amino acids. The ends were cut back, 5 bases at V and 2 bases at J, with 9 bases in the middle. Germline CDR1 and CDR2: KGHSH and LQKENI. CDR3 protein: CASSSRQQETQYF. Here the CDR3 DNA reads TGTGCCAGCTCATCAAGACAGCAAGAGACCCAGTACTTC.

This chain joins TRBV6-5 and TRBJ1-6; TRBD1 might be the D (6 bases). The CDR3 has 15 residues. CDR1 and CDR2 (germline): MNHEY, SVGAGI. Trimming cost V 0 bases and J 4 bases, with 7 bases left between them. The CDR3 DNA reads as TGTGCCAGCAGTTACTCGACAGGTTATAATTCACCCCTCCACTTT. This translates into CASSYSTGYNSPLHF.